These 10 T cell receptor beta chains were all obtained from the same sample, sequenced in a study of blood T cell repertoires in COVID-19. The table came from immunoSEQ multiplex PCR; TCRdb's copy has only in-frame clones and leaves some out. The repertoire holds around 230,000 clones, with 70% to 85% as singletons. The sequencing sample was made of PBMCs or T cells enriched from blood (not recorded which). The receptors were gathered from a man between 40 and 49 years old who had recovered from COVID-19.

The rearrangement links TRBV9 to TRBJ2-3; D uncertain. Germline CDR1 SGDLS, CDR2 YYNGEE. The CDR3 runs 12 residues. With 3 bases removed from V and 5 bases from J, the gap between germline ends came to 7 bases. The CDR3 loop is CASSASRDTQYF. CDR3 nucleotide sequence: TGTGCCAGCAGCGCTTCCAGAGATACGCAGTATTTT.

V gene TRBV7-9 combines with J gene TRBJ1-3; perhaps TRBD1 as D (6 bases). Trimming shortened V by 0 bases and J by 0 bases, and 12 bases separated the two germline ends. Per the germline V gene, CDR1 is SEHNR and CDR2 is FQNEAQ (reference sequence). The CDR3 runs to 17 residues. The CDR3 bases are TGTGCCAGCAGCTTAGCGAGAGGACAGACCTCTGGAAACACCATATATTTT. Translating gives CASSLARGQTSGNTIYF.

This clone appeared a few times. J is TRBJ2-2 and V is TRBV6-5; D may be TRBD2 (6 bases). The CDR3 is made up of 15 amino acids. V lost 10 bases, J lost 5 bases, and 20 bases lay in between. CDR1 and CDR2 (germline): MNHEY, SVGAGI. The CDR3 reads CATRSAGRGTGELFF. The CDR3 DNA follows: TGTGCCACGCGGAGTGCAGGGCGGGGTACCGGGGAGCTGTTTTTT.

A few counts support this clone. The chain combines TRBV19 with TRBJ2-7, with D possibly TRBD1 on 5 matching bases. V lost 2 bases, J lost 5 bases, and 13 bases lay in between. Germline loops: CDR1 LNHDA, CDR2 SQIVND (reference sequence). The CDR3 length is 14 residues. CDR3 in amino acids: CASSIYDSSNEQYF. The CDR3 nucleotides read TGTGCCAGTAGTATATATGACAGTTCAAACGAGCAGTACTTC. The complete variable domain, with remaining parts taken from reference TRBV19 and TRBJ2-7, reads DGGITQSPKYLFRKEGQNVTLSCEQNLNHDAMYWYRQDPGQGLRLIYYSQIVNDFQKGDIAEGYSVSREKKESFPLTVTSAQKNPTAFYLCASSIYDSSNEQYFGPGTRLTVT.

This clone has a handful of counts. The J gene is TRBJ1-1, the V gene TRBV7-2; no definite D call. Trimming took off 1 base at V and 4 bases at J, with 7 bases between the two ends. The CDR3 runs 13 residues. Per germline, CDR1 SGHTA and CDR2 FQGNSA. The CDR3 DNA is TGTGCCAGCAGCTTAGATGCAGGCACTGAAGCTTTCTTT. Its translation: CASSLDAGTEAFF.

This chain uses TRBV5-6 with TRBJ2-2; a possible D gene is TRBD2 (5 bases). The CDR3 loop spans 15 amino acids. The V and J ends lost 1 base and 0 bases respectively, with 7 bases between them. Germline CDR1 and CDR2: SGHDT and YYEEEE. The CDR3 reads CASSLFGTNTGELFF. The CDR3 nucleotides read TGTGCCAGCAGCTTGTTCGGGACGAACACCGGGGAGCTGTTTTTT.

This CDR3 reads CASSLMRTGINNEQFF. In DNA, the CDR3 is TGTGCCAGCAGCTTAATGCGGACAGGTATCAACAATGAGCAGTTCTTC. The chain combines TRBV7-3 with TRBJ2-1; 7 nucleotides line up with TRBD1. In germline, CDR1 is SGHTA, CDR2 FQGTGA. This CDR3 has 16 residues. Germline trimming cut 1 base from V and 5 bases from J; bases unmatched to any gene: 8.

The gene calls are TRBV9 and TRBJ2-3; 13 bases map to TRBD2. The CDR3 loop spans 13 amino acids. With V trimmed by 5 bases and J by 6 bases, 0 bases remained unmatched. In germline, CDR1 is SGDLS, CDR2 YYNGEE. For the CDR3, the DNA is TGTGCCAGCAGGACTAGCGGGAGGGATACGCAGTATTTT. This codes for CASRTSGRDTQYF.

This sequence joins TRBV15 and TRBJ1-1; 10 nucleotides match TRBD1. Germline trimming cut 4 bases from V and 1 base from J; bases unmatched to any gene: 6. The CDR3 is made up of 16 amino acids. Germline loops: CDR1 LNHNV, CDR2 YYDKDF (reference sequence). CDR3 region: CATSTYRTGGNTEAFF. The CDR3 coding sequence is TGTGCCACCAGCACCTACAGGACAGGGGGGAACACTGAAGCTTTCTTT. Together with reference TRBV15 and TRBJ1-1, the CDR3 gives the full variable domain: DAMVIQNPRYQVTQFGKPVTLSCSQTLNHNVMYWYQQKSSQAPKLLFHYYDKDFNNEADTPDNFQSRRPNTSFCFLDIRSPGLGDTAMYLCATSTYRTGGNTEAFFGQGTRLTVV.

The V and J genes are TRBV4-3 and TRBJ1-3; D call uncertain. The CDR3 is made up of 17 amino acids. Germline lookup yields CDR1 LGHNA and CDR2 YSLEER. Between the trimmed V and J ends, which lost 2 bases and 0 bases, there was a span of 14 bases. CDR3 protein: CASSQSPGRFSGNTIYF. The CDR3 DNA sequence: TGCGCCAGCAGCCAATCACCGGGGAGGTTCTCTGGAAACACCATATATTTT.